Detailed here is one T cell receptor beta chain. This sample was included in a study of control samples from healthy donors and cancer patients. This CDR3 is built from 13 residues. V lost 5 bases and J 4 bases, leaving 9 bases between the germline ends. Sequencing was performed with immunoSEQ multiplex PCR; in TCRdb, only in-frame clones are kept and a portion is missing. The repertoire holds around 93,000 clones, with about 90% as singletons. The chain couples TRBV12-3 or TRBV12-4 to TRBJ1-5; D is uncertain. This TCR came from a man aged 25 to 40 in good health. Input material: blood. CDR3: CASSTDWNQPQHF. The CDR3 nucleotides are TGTGCCAGCAGTACTGACTGGAATCAGCCCCAGCATTTT.